The 16 T cell receptor beta chains in this list originate from one sample, sequenced in a study of T cell responses to AZD1222 COVID-19 vaccine (dated by TCRdb to 2020 to 2023). This specimen's time point label, per the study, means: baseline before first vaccination. The protocol used for the library was the immunoSEQ multiplex PCR assay. Here the immuneACCESS table is served through TCRdb, limited to in-frame sequences with V and J called. Missing clones are a known gap in these copies; in checked studies unresolved V genes cover under half, and the rest lacks a known reason. A total of 110,000 to 150,000 clones appear in this sample, about 94% of them only once. Clones ranked in the top ten supply under 6.5% of the sample. Material: peripheral blood, obtained on day 0 of AZD1222 vaccination. The receptors derive from an adult in good health.

The chain carries TRBV30 and TRBJ2-2; D possibly uses TRBD1 or TRBD2 (5 bases each). This CDR3 is 14 amino acids long. Germline-derived CDR1 and CDR2 are GTSNPN and SVGIG (reference sequence). Deletions cut 1 base from V and 7 bases from J, with 13 bases between. The CDR3 DNA is TGTGCCTGGAGTGGGGACGTTCTGGACGGGGAGCTGTTTTTT. Its translation is CAWSGDVLDGELFF.

This clone was counted once. This sequence joins TRBV19 and TRBJ1-6; no clear D gene. Germline assignment: CDR1 LNHDA and CDR2 SQIVND (reference sequence). The CDR3 extends over 13 amino acids. Trimming removed 4 bases at V and 8 bases at J, with 9 bases between. For the CDR3, the DNA is TGTGCCAGTAGTACCTGGAAGGATTCACCCCTCCACTTT. Translating gives CASSTWKDSPLHF.

This clone has a single count. CDR3 nucleotides: TGTGCCAGCAGCGCTAGCAGGGGGTCTTATGGCTACACCTTC. Its translation is CASSASRGSYGYTF. The chain uses TRBV7-9 and TRBJ1-2, with TRBD1 matching 7 bases. With V trimmed by 5 bases and J by 5 bases, 8 bases remained unmatched. This CDR3 is built from 14 residues. Looked up from germline, CDR1 is SEHNR and CDR2 is FQNEAQ (reference sequence).

The rearrangement uses TRBV7-9 and TRBJ1-1, with D possibly matching TRBD1 (6 bases). Germline lookup yields CDR1 SEHNR and CDR2 FQNEAQ (reference sequence). The V end was cut by 5 bases, the J end by 1 base, with 14 bases between. The CDR3 contains 15 residues. CDR3 protein: CASSRLMGQNTEAFF. The CDR3 nucleotides are TGTGCCAGCAGCCGTCTGATGGGACAGAACACTGAAGCTTTCTTT. Combining the CDR3 with reference TRBV7-9 and TRBJ1-1 gives the whole variable domain DTGVSQNPRHKITKRGQNVTFRCDPISEHNRLYWYRQTLGQGPEFLTYFQNEAQLEKSRLLSDRFSAERPKGSFSTLEIQRTEQGDSAMYLCASSRLMGQNTEAFFGQGTRLTVV.

CDR3 residues: CTSSQGRTASGNTIYF. The CDR3 nucleotides are TGCACCAGCAGCCAAGGCCGGACAGCCTCTGGAAACACCATATATTTT. The chain employs TRBV1 and TRBJ1-3; the table's D call, TRBD1, was not checked against the DNA. TRBV1 is a known pseudogene. The CDR3 length is 16 residues.

The CDR3 bases are TGTGCCAGCAGTTTTTTAGATACGCAGTATTTT. Encoded protein: CASSFLDTQYF. The chain has TRBV12-3 or TRBV12-4 and TRBJ2-3; D not resolved. Trimming took off 3 bases at V and 5 bases at J, with 3 bases between the two ends. This CDR3 spans 11 amino acids.

This chain's CDR3 is CASSLGGWADTQYF. The CDR3 coding sequence is TGTGCCAGCAGCCTTGGAGGGTGGGCAGATACGCAGTATTTT. This chain uses TRBV5-4 with TRBJ2-3, with a weak D call TRBD2 (6 bases). The CDR3 totals 14 residues. Germline V lookup: CDR1 SGHNT, CDR2 YYREEE (reference sequence). Deletions cut 4 bases from V and 4 bases from J, with 13 bases between.

This clone was seen more than once but under ten times. The genes are TRBV5-1 and TRBJ2-7; D is unresolved. The germline CDR1 and CDR2 sequences are SGHRS and YFSETQ. Trimming removed 0 bases from V and 1 base from J, with 5 bases in between. The CDR3 spans 13 residues. The CDR3 spells CASSLEGSYEQYF. Written as DNA, the CDR3 is TGCGCCAGCAGCTTGGAGGGATCCTACGAGCAGTACTTC.

The chain carries TRBV2 and TRBJ2-1, with D unresolved. Germline V gene data show CDR1 as SNHLY and CDR2 as FYNNEI. V lost 4 bases, J lost 4 bases, and 8 bases lay in between. The CDR3 runs to 13 residues. CDR3 in DNA: TGTGCCAGCAGTGCGACTGCTTACAATGAGCAGTTCTTC. It translates to CASSATAYNEQFF.

CDR3 sequence reads: CSASPDRDATNEKLFF. DNA of the CDR3: TGCAGTGCTAGTCCGGACAGGGATGCAACTAATGAAAAACTGTTTTTT. The chain recombines TRBV20-1 with TRBJ1-4, with 8 bases matching TRBD1. Trimming at V came to 3 bases and at J to 0 bases, leaving 6 bases not matched to a gene. Germline-derived CDR1 and CDR2 are DFQATT and SNEGSKA (reference sequence). The CDR3 sequence is 16 residues long.

This rearrangement joins TRBV6-5 to TRBJ1-2, with D tentatively TRBD1 (6 bases). This CDR3 is built from 14 residues. V was cut by 6 bases and J by 1 base, with 12 bases left in between. CDR1 is MNHEY and CDR2 is SVGAGI in the germline V gene. CDR3 nucleotide sequence: TGTGCCAGCAGCTCCGGACAGTTTAACTATGGCTACACCTTC. Translating gives CASSSGQFNYGYTF.

V gene TRBV12-3 or TRBV12-4 combines with J gene TRBJ1-5; unclear D gene. The CDR3 runs to 13 residues. V lost 3 bases to trimming and J lost 4 bases, with 7 bases between them. CDR3 in amino acids: CASSLYGNQPQHF. The CDR3 DNA follows: TGTGCCAGCAGTTTGTATGGGAATCAGCCCCAGCATTTT.

This clone was counted once. The chain uses TRBV2 and TRBJ2-1; D gene unclear. The CDR3 consists of 15 residues. Trimming shortened V by 5 bases and J by 0 bases, and 11 bases separated the two germline ends. CDR1 is SNHLY and CDR2 is FYNNEI in the germline V gene. In DNA form, the CDR3 reads TGTGCCAGCAGTTGGACGGTTAGCTCCTACAATGAGCAGTTCTTC. This codes for CASSWTVSSYNEQFF.

The rearrangement joins TRBV5-6 to TRBJ2-2; D remains ambiguous. CDR1 is SGHDT, CDR2 YYEEEE, per germline. Between the trimmed V and J ends, which lost 0 bases and 6 bases, there was a span of 6 bases. The CDR3 extends over 13 amino acids. The CDR3 sequence is CASSLALSGELFF. The CDR3, as DNA: TGTGCCAGCAGCTTGGCCCTTTCCGGGGAGCTGTTTTTT.

The chain uses TRBV9 and TRBJ2-2; D not resolved. Germline loops: CDR1 SGDLS, CDR2 YYNGEE. Trimming took 0 bases from V and 7 from J, leaving 4 bases between them. This CDR3 has 12 residues. The CDR3 reads CASSVVYGELFF. In DNA, the CDR3 is TGTGCCAGCAGCGTAGTGTACGGGGAGCTGTTTTTT.

The CDR3 DNA reads as TGTGCCAGCAGCCCGATCGGAGGGGGCTACGAGCAGTACTTC. It encodes CASSPIGGGYEQYF. The rearrangement links TRBV7-8 to TRBJ2-7; D is tentatively TRBD1 or TRBD2 (6 bases each). The CDR3 spans 14 residues. V dropped 5 bases and J dropped 3 bases, with 14 bases sitting between them. CDR1 SGHVS and CDR2 FQNEAQ come from the germline V gene.